The 32 T cell receptor beta chains listed next were all sequenced from one sample in a study of blood T cell repertoires in COVID-19. Sequencing was performed with immunoSEQ multiplex PCR; in TCRdb, only in-frame clones are kept and a portion is missing. The sample includes approximately 140,000 clones, about 89% seen only once; the top ten take about 5.7%. Source material: peripheral blood. These receptors were collected from an elderly man with acute or convalescent COVID-19.

This clone appeared a few times. This chain links TRBV29-1 with TRBJ2-3; tentative D call: TRBD1 (5 bases). CDR1 is SQVTM, CDR2 ANQGSEA, per germline. This CDR3 spans 15 amino acids. The V and J ends lost 4 bases and 3 bases respectively, with 17 bases between them. This CDR3 reads CSVVPKGVLTDTQYF. The DNA of the CDR3 is TGCAGCGTTGTCCCAAAAGGGGTCCTGACAGATACGCAGTATTTT.

The V and J genes are TRBV11-2 and TRBJ1-1; D gene ambiguous. The germline CDR1 and CDR2 sequences are SGHAT and FQNNGV. V shed 5 bases and J shed 0 bases, with 10 bases lying between them. CDR3 length: 14 residues. The DNA for the CDR3 is TGTGCCAGCAGCCCCGGGGTCATGAACACTGAAGCTTTCTTT. Protein product: CASSPGVMNTEAFF. The whole variable domain, remainder taken from reference TRBV11-2 and TRBJ1-1, is EAGVAQSPRYKIIEKRQSVAFWCNPISGHATLYWYQQILGQGPKLLIQFQNNGVVDDSQLPKDRFSAERLKGVDSTLKIQPAKLEDSAVYLCASSPGVMNTEAFFGQGTRLTVV.

The chain couples TRBV12-3 or TRBV12-4 to TRBJ2-1; D may be TRBD1 (5 bases). CDR3 length equals 13 residues. The ends were cut back, 1 base at V and 12 bases at J, with 13 bases in the middle. The CDR3 loop is CASSLGTDMRQFF. The CDR3, as DNA: TGTGCCAGCAGTTTAGGCACGGACATGAGGCAGTTCTTC.

J is TRBJ1-5 and V is TRBV30, with D unresolved. The CDR3 runs 16 residues. V was pared by 1 base and J by 0 bases, with 13 bases between. Germline CDR1 is GTSNPN and CDR2 is SVGIG (reference sequence). The CDR3 loop is CAWSGRGIPSNQPQHF. DNA of the CDR3: TGTGCCTGGAGTGGAAGAGGGATTCCTAGCAATCAGCCCCAGCATTTT.

This rearrangement joins TRBV19 to TRBJ2-7, with a weak D call TRBD1 (6 bases). The V end was cut by 6 bases, the J end by 7 bases, with 16 bases between. The length of the CDR3 is 13 residues. Germline V CDR1 and CDR2: LNHDA, SQIVND (reference sequence). The DNA of the CDR3 is TGTGCCAGTAGCGCCTTACAGGGCGGAGAGCAGTACTTC. Translating it yields CASSALQGGEQYF.

The rearrangement links TRBV5-1 to TRBJ1-5; D call uncertain. Germline assignment: CDR1 SGHRS and CDR2 YFSETQ. The CDR3 length is 16 residues. Trimming left V 0 bases short and J 1 base short, with 11 bases between. The CDR3 DNA reads TGCGCCAGCAGCTTGGGGGCCCGCGGGAGCAATCAGCCCCAGCATTTT. As protein: CASSLGARGSNQPQHF.

The chain joins TRBV2 to TRBJ2-4; D perhaps matches TRBD1 (6 bases). This CDR3 region has 14 residues. CDR1 is SNHLY and CDR2 is FYNNEI in the germline V gene. V was pared by 7 bases and J by 3 bases, with 13 bases between. The CDR3 sequence: CASKVRGGKNIQYF. The CDR3 DNA is TGTGCCAGCAAGGTCAGGGGTGGCAAAAACATTCAGTACTTC.

The V and J genes are TRBV12-3 or TRBV12-4 and TRBJ2-3, with TRBD2 matching over 8 bases. CDR3 length equals 13 residues. Trimming took 5 bases from V and 5 from J; bases not matched to a gene: 3. CDR3 protein: CASSPAGGDTQYF. The CDR3 bases are TGTGCCAGCAGTCCCGCGGGGGGAGATACGCAGTATTTT.

The chain uses TRBV9 and TRBJ1-3, with TRBD1 matching over 8 bases. From germline, CDR1 is SGDLS and CDR2 YYNGEE. This CDR3 contains 15 residues. The V segment lost 4 bases and the J segment 1 base; nucleotides outside the gene matches: 4. Here the CDR3 DNA reads TGTGCCAGCAGCACCCGGACAGGGTCTGGAAACACCATATATTTT. Its translation: CASSTRTGSGNTIYF.

This clone has a handful of counts. The sample has other DNA sequences that encode this CDR3 too. V and J are TRBV5-1 and TRBJ2-1; 8 positions match TRBD2. V shed 4 bases and J 0 bases; nucleotides not matched to a gene: 3. The CDR3 runs to 15 residues. CDR1 SGHRS and CDR2 YFSETQ come from the germline V gene. Here the CDR3 DNA reads TGCGCCAGCAGCCTAACTAGCGGCTCCTACAATGAGCAGTTCTTC. It encodes CASSLTSGSYNEQFF. The full variable domain, completed using reference TRBV5-1 and TRBJ2-1, is KAGVTQTPRYLIKTRGQQVTLSCSPISGHRSVSWYQQTPGQGLQFLFEYFSETQRNKGNFPGRFSGRQFSNSRSEMNVSTLELGDSALYLCASSLTSGSYNEQFFGPGTRLTVL.

This chain uses TRBV5-1 with TRBJ2-2, with 9 bases that match TRBD1. V gave up 6 bases and J gave up 5 bases; unmatched junction bases: 5. CDR1 SGHRS and CDR2 YFSETQ come from the germline V gene. This CDR3 spans 14 amino acids. The CDR3 bases are TGCGCCAGCATGGGGACAGGGCGGACCGGGGAGCTGTTTTTT. This sequence encodes CASMGTGRTGELFF.

The gene calls are TRBV29-1 and TRBJ1-2; D not certain. Germline assignment: CDR1 SQVTM and CDR2 ANQGSEA. The CDR3 is made up of 15 amino acids. Trimming took 0 bases from V and 0 from J, leaving 11 bases between them. The CDR3 DNA reads TGCAGCGTTGAAGATCTTTCCGGGGCTAACTATGGCTACACCTTC. This gives the protein CSVEDLSGANYGYTF.

The chain couples TRBV5-6 to TRBJ1-1; D possibly corresponds to TRBD1 (5 bases). Germline V lookup: CDR1 SGHDT, CDR2 YYEEEE. CDR3 length: 14 residues. The germline V and J ends were trimmed by 0 bases and 5 bases, with 11 bases remaining between them. The CDR3 sequence is CASSLGQKWTEAFF. CDR3 bases: TGTGCCAGCAGCTTGGGACAGAAGTGGACTGAAGCTTTCTTT. The whole variable domain, filled in from reference TRBV5-6 and TRBJ1-1, reads DAGVTQSPTHLIKTRGQQVTLRCSPKSGHDTVSWYQQALGQGPQFIFQYYEEEERQRGNFPDRFSGHQFPNYSSELNVNALLLGDSALYLCASSLGQKWTEAFFGQGTRLTVV.

This chain links TRBV13 with TRBJ1-2, with D possibly being TRBD1 (5 bases). Germline lookup yields CDR1 PRHDT and CDR2 FYEKMQ (reference sequence). V lost 5 bases to trimming and J lost 1 base, with 11 bases between them. The CDR3 consists of 14 residues. The CDR3 sequence: CASSPLGGNYGYTF. CDR3 sequence (DNA): TGTGCCAGCAGCCCCCTCGGGGGTAACTATGGCTACACCTTC.

CDR3: CASSSIDGSGNTIYF. CDR3 nucleotides: TGTGCCAGTAGTTCTATCGACGGGTCTGGAAACACCATATATTTT. The rearrangement uses TRBV19 and TRBJ1-3; no firm D call. Germline loops: CDR1 LNHDA, CDR2 SQIVND (reference sequence). CDR3 length: 15 residues. V lost 5 bases to trimming and J lost 1 base, with 12 bases between them.

This chain uses TRBV19 with TRBJ1-6, with D maybe TRBD1 (5 bases). The CDR3 covers 15 residues. V was trimmed by 5 bases and J by 4 bases, leaving 12 bases between them. Germline V gene lookup returns CDR1 LNHDA and CDR2 SQIVND (reference sequence). This CDR3 reads CASSLREGYNSPLHF. The CDR3 DNA reads as TGTGCCAGTAGTCTCAGGGAAGGATATAATTCACCCCTCCACTTT. Supplemented by reference TRBV19 and TRBJ1-6, the full variable domain reads DGGITQSPKYLFRKEGQNVTLSCEQNLNHDAMYWYRQDPGQGLRLIYYSQIVNDFQKGDIAEGYSVSREKKESFPLTVTSAQKNPTAFYLCASSLREGYNSPLHFGNGTRLTVT.

The gene calls are TRBV11-3 and TRBJ2-1, with a weak D call TRBD1 (6 bases). Deletions cut 4 bases from V and 6 bases from J, with 10 bases between. The CDR3 totals 13 residues. Germline V CDR1 and CDR2: SGHNT, YENEEA. For the CDR3, the DNA is TGTGCCAGCAGCTCCCCAGGGGTCAATGAGCAGTTCTTC. Its protein is CASSSPGVNEQFF.

This chain uses TRBV7-2 with TRBJ1-2; D may be TRBD1 (6 bases). Per germline, CDR1 SGHTA and CDR2 FQGNSA. V was shortened by 5 bases and J by 0 bases, with 25 bases between the two germline ends. The CDR3 has 19 residues. In nucleotides, the CDR3 is TGTGCCAGCAGCCTCTCCCTTGTGGGGGGGGCCTTCGCTAACTATGGCTACACCTTC. Translation: CASSLSLVGGAFANYGYTF.

This clone occurred a few times. The gene calls are TRBV7-9 and TRBJ2-7, with D tentatively TRBD1 (5 bases). Between the trimmed V and J ends, which lost 3 bases and 3 bases, there was a span of 12 bases. Germline CDR1 reads SEHNR; CDR2 reads FQNEAQ (reference sequence). The CDR3 is 14 residues long. The CDR3 reads CASSLTDTVYEQYF. In DNA, the CDR3 is TGTGCCAGCAGCTTGACGGACACGGTCTACGAGCAGTACTTC.

The chain uses TRBV2 and TRBJ2-7; 11 nucleotides align to TRBD1. This CDR3 spans 12 amino acids. V shed 10 bases, J shed 6 bases, and the junction held 5 bases outside the gene matches. Germline lookup yields CDR1 SNHLY and CDR2 FYNNEI. The CDR3 sequence: CATGQGAGEQYF. The DNA for the CDR3 is TGTGCCACTGGACAGGGGGCGGGCGAGCAGTACTTC.

On this clone: Since a far larger clone is one base different, this is likely a read error. The rearrangement joins TRBV11-3 to TRBJ2-5, with TRBD1 matching 7 bases. The CDR3 sequence is 13 residues long. The germline V gene encodes CDR1 SGHNT and CDR2 YENEEA. CDR3 sequence: CACSPGQLETQYF. The CDR3 DNA sequence: TGTGCCTGCAGCCCGGGACAGTTAGAGACCCAGTACTTC.

J is TRBJ2-5 and V is TRBV5-4, with 8 bases that match TRBD2. CDR3 length equals 14 residues. V shed 7 bases and J 1 base; nucleotides not matched to a gene: 6. Per germline, CDR1 SGHNT and CDR2 YYREEE (reference sequence). The CDR3 coding sequence is TGTGCCAGCCGTCGCAGCGGGAGCCAAGAGACCCAGTACTTC. Protein: CASRRSGSQETQYF.

The rearrangement links TRBV28 to TRBJ1-4, with a possible D match to TRBD1 (5 bases). The CDR3 runs to 16 residues. Trimming pared 3 bases from V and 0 bases from J, leaving 11 bases between. The germline V gene has CDR1 MDHEN and CDR2 SYDVKM. CDR3 DNA sequence: TGTGCCAGCAGTTTGAAGGGGCTTGCAACTAATGAAAAACTGTTTTTT. Translation: CASSLKGLATNEKLFF.

This chain connects TRBV29-1 to TRBJ2-3; a possible D gene is TRBD2 (5 bases). Germline values: CDR1 SQVTM, CDR2 ANQGSEA. The CDR3 totals 13 residues. Trimming removed 4 bases at V and 0 bases at J, with 8 bases between. CDR3 in amino acids: CSVVPSSTDTQYF. In nucleotides, the CDR3 is TGCAGCGTTGTTCCTAGCAGCACAGATACGCAGTATTTT.

This chain connects TRBV9 to TRBJ2-7; D unresolved. Germline-derived CDR1 and CDR2 are SGDLS and YYNGEE. The CDR3 spans 15 residues. The V gene lost 0 bases and the J gene lost 0 bases, with 10 bases spanning the gap. CDR3 protein: CASSVGAVSSYEQYF. The CDR3 DNA reads as TGTGCCAGCAGCGTAGGGGCAGTCAGCTCCTACGAGCAGTACTTC.

The chain couples TRBV3-1 (or the pseudogene TRBV3-2) to TRBJ1-3; D ambiguous. Trimming stripped 1 base from V and 0 bases from J, with 10 bases between. The germline gives CDR1 LGHDT, CDR2 YNNKEL (reference sequence). The CDR3 runs 16 residues. As DNA, the CDR3 is TGTGCCAGCAGCCAAGGTAACTTCAACTCTGGAAACACCATATATTTT. Translation gives CASSQGNFNSGNTIYF.

The chain has TRBV2 and TRBJ1-1, with D tentatively TRBD1 (6 bases). Germline V CDR1 and CDR2: SNHLY, FYNNEI. The CDR3 is 14 amino acids. The V end was cut by 10 bases, the J end by 1 base, with 16 bases between. The CDR3 nucleotides are TGTGCCACCTTGCAGGGGTGGCAGAACACTGAAGCTTTCTTT. Protein sequence: CATLQGWQNTEAFF. Based on the CDR3 plus reference TRBV2 and TRBJ1-1, the full variable domain is EPEVTQTPSHQVTQMGQEVILRCVPISNHLYFYWYRQILGQKVEFLVSFYNNEISEKSEIFDDQFSVERPDGSNFTLKIRSTKLEDSAMYFCATLQGWQNTEAFFGQGTRLTVV.

The chain joins TRBV6-5 to TRBJ1-1; no clear D. This CDR3 is 13 amino acids long. Germline CDR1 reads MNHEY; CDR2 reads SVGAGI. Trimming left V 5 bases short and J 0 bases short, with 7 bases between. CDR3 protein: CASSTGLNTEAFF. The CDR3 region has the DNA TGTGCCAGCAGTACGGGTTTGAACACTGAAGCTTTCTTT.

This chain joins TRBV19 and TRBJ2-5; D is uncertain. The V end lost 4 bases, the J end lost 2 bases, and 8 bases lay between the germline ends. The CDR3 length is 13 residues. CDR1 and CDR2 (germline): LNHDA, SQIVND (reference sequence). CDR3 in amino acids: CASSRQVQETQYF. In nucleotides, the CDR3 is TGTGCCAGTAGTAGGCAGGTTCAAGAGACCCAGTACTTC.

The rearrangement uses TRBV18 and TRBJ2-7, with D unresolved. CDR3 length equals 12 residues. Germline V gives CDR1 KGHSH, CDR2 LQKENI. Trimming removed 2 bases from V and 2 bases from J, with 4 bases in between. The CDR3 reads CASSPIAYEQYF. The CDR3 coding sequence is TGTGCCAGCTCACCAATAGCCTACGAGCAGTACTTC.

This chain uses TRBV9 with TRBJ2-2, with 7 positions matching TRBD2. Germline-derived CDR1 and CDR2 are SGDLS and YYNGEE. The CDR3 consists of 15 residues. V trimming: 0 bases; J trimming: 8 bases; junction bases outside the gene matches: 7. CDR3 coding DNA: TGTGCCAGCAGCGTAGCTTCGAGGGAGGGAGGGGAGCTGTTTTTT. Translation: CASSVASREGGELFF.

J is TRBJ2-1 and V is TRBV6-1, with 7 positions matching TRBD2. The V gene's germline CDR1 is MNHNS and CDR2 SASEGT. The CDR3 runs to 19 residues. V trimming: 0 bases; J trimming: 5 bases; junction bases outside the gene matches: 16. This CDR3 reads CASSEASGWGVQKNNEQFF. The CDR3 nucleotides read TGTGCCAGCAGTGAAGCTAGCGGGTGGGGGGTCCAAAAAAACAATGAGCAGTTCTTC.